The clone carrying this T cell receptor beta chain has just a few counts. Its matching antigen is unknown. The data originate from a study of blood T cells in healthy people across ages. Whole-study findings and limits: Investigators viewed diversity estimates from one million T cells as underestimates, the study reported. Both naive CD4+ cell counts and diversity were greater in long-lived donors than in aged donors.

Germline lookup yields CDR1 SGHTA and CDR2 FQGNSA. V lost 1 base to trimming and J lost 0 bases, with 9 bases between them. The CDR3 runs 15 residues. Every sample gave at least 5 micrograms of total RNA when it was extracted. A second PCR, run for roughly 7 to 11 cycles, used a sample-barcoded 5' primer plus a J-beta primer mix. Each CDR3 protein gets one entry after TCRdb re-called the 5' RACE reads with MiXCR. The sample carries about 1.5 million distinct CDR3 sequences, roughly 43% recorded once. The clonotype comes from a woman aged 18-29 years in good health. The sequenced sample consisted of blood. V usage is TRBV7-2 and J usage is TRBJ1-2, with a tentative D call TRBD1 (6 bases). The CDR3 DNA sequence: TGTGCCAGCAGCTTAGTGGGACAAGCTAACTATGGCTACACCTTC. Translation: CASSLVGQANYGYTF.